A single sample gave rise to the 6 T cell receptor beta chains below, sequenced in a study of OX40 agonist ivuxolimab in advanced cancers. Repertoires were generated with immunoSEQ multiplex PCR, while TCRdb's copy carries only in-frame clones and drops some. The sample has roughly 67,000 clones, over 75% seen once. The starting material was CD4+ or CD8+ T cells sorted from blood, obtained in a trial of the OX40 agonist ivuxolimab. The receptor source for this set is an adult with an advanced solid tumor such as melanoma, head and neck, liver or kidney cancer.

The chain couples TRBV28 to TRBJ2-7; possible D gene TRBD2, 6 bases. V dropped 4 bases and J dropped 5 bases, with 24 bases sitting between them. The CDR3 runs to 17 residues. Germline V CDR1 and CDR2: MDHEN, SYDVKM. As DNA, the CDR3 is TGTGCCAGCAGTTCGTCCCCCGGGACTCGAAGGGAGAACGAGCAGTACTTC. Translating it yields CASSSSPGTRRENEQYF.

The rearrangement links TRBV5-8 to TRBJ2-7, with 9 nucleotides matching TRBD1. Germline-derived CDR1 and CDR2 are SGHTS and YDEGEE. The V and J ends lost 2 bases and 7 bases, in that order; junction bases with no gene match: 16. CDR3 length: 17 residues. The CDR3 nucleotides read TGTGCCAGCAGCTTTGGGACAGGGTCGGATGTGATGGGGGAGCAGTACTTC. Its translation: CASSFGTGSDVMGEQYF.

This sequence joins TRBV6-1 and TRBJ2-6; D assignment may be TRBD1 or TRBD2 (5 bases each). V lost 3 bases and J 4 bases, leaving 13 bases between the germline ends. The CDR3 spans 16 residues. Germline CDR1 is MNHNS and CDR2 is SASEGT. The CDR3 here is CASSEMRGAGANVLTF. Here the CDR3 DNA reads TGTGCCAGCAGTGAGATGCGAGGGGCCGGGGCCAACGTCCTGACTTTC.

The DNA of the CDR3 is TGCGCCAGCAGCGGGGGGACAGGGGAGTACACCATATATTTT. Protein sequence: CASSGGTGEYTIYF. The V and J genes are TRBV5-1 and TRBJ1-3; TRBD1 aligns across 10 bases. This CDR3 spans 14 amino acids. Looked up from germline, CDR1 is SGHRS and CDR2 is YFSETQ. V shed 4 bases and J 8 bases; nucleotides not matched to a gene: 6.

The genes are TRBV9 and TRBJ2-4, with 12 bases that match TRBD2. J lost 9 bases, V lost 4 bases, and 5 bases had no gene match. The CDR3 totals 14 residues. Germline V gene sequence: CDR1 SGDLS, CDR2 YYNGEE. In DNA form, the CDR3 reads TGTGCCAGCAGCCTGACTAGCGGGAGTGTCATTCAGTACTTC. As protein: CASSLTSGSVIQYF. Full variable domain (rest looked up from reference TRBV9 and TRBJ2-4): DSGVTQTPKHLITATGQRVTLRCSPRSGDLSVYWYQQSLDQGLQFLIQYYNGEERAKGNILERFSAQQFPDLHSELNLSSLELGDSALYFCASSLTSGSVIQYFGAGTRLSVL.

The chain combines TRBV28 with TRBJ1-1; no firm D call. Germline lookup yields CDR1 MDHEN and CDR2 SYDVKM. The CDR3 has 14 residues. Between the trimmed V and J ends, which lost 3 bases and 2 bases, there was a span of 10 bases. The CDR3 coding sequence is TGTGCCAGCAGTTTGGGCCAGCTCAACACTGAAGCTTTCTTT. Residues: CASSLGQLNTEAFF. Complete variable domain (other parts from reference TRBV28 and TRBJ1-1): DVKVTQSSRYLVKRTGEKVFLECVQDMDHENMFWYRQDPGLGLRLIYFSYDVKMKEKGDIPEGYSVSREKKERFSLILESASTNQTSMYLCASSLGQLNTEAFFGQGTRLTVV.